This T cell receptor beta chain was captured in a study of CD8 T cells in ankylosing spondylitis (dated by TCRdb to about 2017). Context from the whole study: The study set out to find disease-linked TCR variants by profiling T cell receptor beta repertoires in ankylosing spondylitis patients and healthy donors. Peripheral blood was sampled, and synovial fluid was additionally collected from ankylosing spondylitis patients. The full study cohort was made up of over 20 ankylosing spondylitis patients and approximately 100 healthy donors. Results the study describes overall, beyond this receptor: Some of the motif variants had been reported before in the synovial fluid and blood of reactive arthritis patients, a finding that suggests common disease-initiation mechanisms. A CD8+ phenotype was shown by the disease-linked clones, which were found at relatively low frequencies in peripheral blood. A TCR beta motif made up of roughly eight highly homologous amino acid variants appeared to be characteristic of blood from ankylosing spondylitis patients. The disease-linked clones were reported to be significantly enriched in matched synovial fluid samples from ankylosing spondylitis patients.

This clonotype was found many times. The clone's antigen remains unknown. Base qualities are not recorded, but no much larger clone differs from it by a single base. The CDR3 contains 18 residues, cysteine and phenylalanine counted. The DNA shown is the 54-base CDR3, in frame from base 1. Looking up the germline V gene yields CDR1 ENHRY and CDR2 SYGVKD. V lost 10 bases and J lost 1 base, and the count of bases not matched to a germline gene is 13. Sequencing instrument: Illumina HiSeq 2500. TCR beta libraries were prepared by quantitative 5'-RACE with molecular barcodes. Under the source paper's analysis protocol: Disease-linked TCR variants were identified with a new computational method built on a probabilistic model of VDJ rearrangement. The raw public data were reprocessed by TCRdb itself: fastp quality trimming at Q25, MiXCR clonotype calling, in-frame beta chains only. Rows with a matching CDR3 protein are joined into one entry that keeps the most common DNA and genes. The V and J calls follow TCRdb's processing rather than the paper's. The sample data list fewer than 550,000 distinct CDR3 sequences, and less than 6% of these were observed just once. Around 3.6% of the sample goes to the ten largest clones.

This clonotype originated in a male donor with ankylosing spondylitis. The material sequenced was blood, either unsorted or a sorted T cell fraction (not recorded which). The chain employs TRBV10-3 and TRBJ2-5, with 15 central nucleotides matching TRBD2. The nucleotides are TGTGCCACCGAAGCGTGGGGACTAGCGGGAGGTCGCCAAGAGACCCAGTACTTC. Translated, it gives CATEAWGLAGGRQETQYF.